Below, one T cell receptor (beta chain) is given with its context. The record originates from a study of control samples from healthy donors and cancer patients. CDR1 is MDHEN and CDR2 is SYDVKM in the germline V gene. The CDR3 length is 13 residues. Trimming left V 2 bases short and J 2 bases short, with 6 bases between. This table comes from immunoSEQ multiplex PCR, and its TCRdb copy is limited to in-frame clones, with some not included. Among under 150,000 clones listed, about 93% were seen once. This clonotype was sampled from a man younger than 40 in good health. This chain links TRBV28 with TRBJ2-5; no clear D gene. Sequencing was performed on blood. The CDR3 DNA is TGTGCCAGCAGTTTACCAGTACAAGAGACCCAGTACTTC. Translating gives CASSLPVQETQYF.